Presented here are 19 T cell receptor beta chains from one specimen sequenced in a study of CD8+ T cells in alopecia areata. Sequencing templates came from extracted RNA that was reverse transcribed into cDNA. The method was immunoSEQ multiplex PCR; TCRdb's version includes in-frame clones alone and lacks a portion of them. The data show approximately 140,000 clones, 70% to 90% seen once. Treatment indicated: oral pan-JAK inhibitor, 5-10 mg twice daily. The sequencing used CD8+ T cells sorted from blood, collected at week 4, from a patient treated with tofacitinib. These receptors all come from a human donor with alopecia areata.

The table lists this clone with a few counts. The CDR3, as DNA: TGTGCCAGCAGCTCCCCAGGGGATACGCAGTATTTT. It translates to CASSSPGDTQYF. The chain carries TRBV7-9 and TRBJ2-3; weak D call: TRBD1 (5 bases). The CDR3 spans 12 residues. Germline assignment: CDR1 SEHNR and CDR2 FQNEAQ (reference sequence). V was pared by 4 bases and J by 6 bases, with 8 bases between.

In its sample, this clone was seen once. This chain links TRBV4-1 with TRBJ1-4; D is possibly TRBD1 (5 bases). Trimming removed 1 base at V and 3 bases at J, with 15 bases between. This CDR3 region has 17 residues. Per the germline V gene, CDR1 is MGHRA and CDR2 is YSYEKL. The CDR3 nucleotides are TGCGCCAGCAGCCAAGTAGTCATCAGGGACGCTAATGAAAAACTGTTTTTT. Encoded protein: CASSQVVIRDANEKLFF.

V is TRBV2 and J is TRBJ2-3, with TRBD2 matching over 11 bases. Per germline, CDR1 SNHLY and CDR2 FYNNEI. This CDR3 contains 16 residues. J gave up 3 bases and V 5 bases, and 7 bases lay outside the gene matches. The CDR3 sequence: CASSLLTSGITDTQYF. CDR3 nucleotides: TGTGCCAGCAGTCTGTTGACTAGCGGGATTACAGATACGCAGTATTTT.

This chain uses TRBV4-1 with TRBJ1-1; no clear D. The CDR3 loop spans 12 amino acids. Germline V lookup: CDR1 MGHRA, CDR2 YSYEKL. Trimming took 0 bases from V and 3 from J, leaving 2 bases between them. CDR3 in amino acids: CASSQEYTEAFF. CDR3 nucleotides: TGCGCCAGCAGCCAAGAATACACTGAAGCTTTCTTT.

The chain recombines TRBV4-1 with TRBJ2-5; D might be TRBD1 (6 bases). The germline gives CDR1 MGHRA, CDR2 YSYEKL. The CDR3 consists of 14 residues. V shed 4 bases and J shed 0 bases, with 9 bases lying between them. The CDR3 loop is CASSLRGNQETQYF. CDR3 in DNA: TGCGCCAGCAGCCTCAGGGGCAACCAAGAGACCCAGTACTTC.

This rearrangement joins TRBV29-1 to TRBJ1-2; 7 bases agree with TRBD1. Looked up from germline, CDR1 is SQVTM and CDR2 is ANQGSEA. The CDR3 totals 14 residues. J was trimmed by 0 bases and V by 6 bases; bases with no gene match: 7. CDR3 amino acids: CSVQGVLSNYGYTF. The CDR3 DNA is TGCAGCGTGCAGGGGGTCTTATCTAACTATGGCTACACCTTC.

In this sample, this clone turned up a few times. The rearrangement links TRBV19 to TRBJ2-1; D uncertain. V was clipped by 4 bases and J by 0 bases, with 10 bases between them. Germline CDR1 is LNHDA and CDR2 is SQIVND (reference sequence). This CDR3 has 15 amino acids. DNA for the CDR3: TGTGCCAGTAGTACCCTACCAAGCTCCTACAATGAGCAGTTCTTC. Protein product: CASSTLPSSYNEQFF. The whole variable domain, remainder taken from reference TRBV19 and TRBJ2-1, is DGGITQSPKYLFRKEGQNVTLSCEQNLNHDAMYWYRQDPGQGLRLIYYSQIVNDFQKGDIAEGYSVSREKKESFPLTVTSAQKNPTAFYLCASSTLPSSYNEQFFGPGTRLTVL.

The V and J genes are TRBV29-1 and TRBJ2-7; the D gene is possibly TRBD1 (5 bases). Trimming pared 4 bases from V and 4 bases from J, leaving 35 bases between. The CDR3 loop spans 20 amino acids. CDR1 is SQVTM and CDR2 is ANQGSEA in the germline V gene. CDR3 coding DNA: TGCAGCGTTGTTGGTTGGAAACAGGACAAAAAGGGGCGTCCCCTTTACGAGCAGTACTTC. This encodes CSVVGWKQDKKGRPLYEQYF.

The CDR3 region is CASSLGGGLGETQYF. In nucleotides, the CDR3 is TGCGCCAGCAGCTTAGGAGGCGGTTTGGGGGAGACCCAGTACTTC. The chain employs TRBV5-1 and TRBJ2-5, with D perhaps TRBD2 (5 bases). The germline V and J ends were trimmed by 2 bases and 5 bases, with 16 bases remaining between them. Germline CDR1 reads SGHRS; CDR2 reads YFSETQ. The CDR3 length is 15 residues.

Here the CDR3 reads CASTHGAWGTQYF. The CDR3 DNA reads TGTGCCAGCACCCACGGGGCCTGGGGGACCCAGTACTTC. The genes are TRBV6-5 and TRBJ2-5; possibly TRBD1 or TRBD2 for D (5 bases each). The CDR3 has 13 residues. Germline assignment: CDR1 MNHEY and CDR2 SVGAGI. Trimming stripped 7 bases from V and 7 bases from J, with 16 bases between.

The rearrangement joins TRBV4-1 to TRBJ2-2; 8 positions agree with TRBD2. Germline trimming cut 8 bases from V and 1 base from J; bases unmatched to any gene: 6. CDR3 length equals 15 residues. Germline loops: CDR1 MGHRA, CDR2 YSYEKL. CDR3 nucleotides: TGCGCCAGCCGGACTAGCCCACAGAACACCGGGGAGCTGTTTTTT. This encodes CASRTSPQNTGELFF.

The chain links TRBV6-5 to TRBJ2-7, with TRBD1 matching over 8 bases. Germline-derived CDR1 and CDR2 are MNHEY and SVGAGI. After removal of 8 bases from V and 2 bases from J, the junction contained 5 bases not matched to a gene. The CDR3 loop spans 13 amino acids. CDR3 sequence (DNA): TGTGCCAGCGCTAGGGGACAGGCCTACGAGCAGTACTTC. It specifies CASARGQAYEQYF.

The chain is built from TRBV29-1 and TRBJ2-6, with D uncertain. Trimming shortened V by 0 bases and J by 3 bases, and 9 bases separated the two germline ends. Germline V gene data show CDR1 as SQVTM and CDR2 as ANQGSEA. This CDR3 is built from 15 residues. The CDR3 loop is CSVEEWDGGANVLTF. As DNA, the CDR3 is TGCAGCGTTGAAGAATGGGATGGTGGGGCCAACGTCCTGACTTTC.

The V and J genes are TRBV9 and TRBJ2-2, with a possible D match to TRBD1 (6 bases). The V gene's germline CDR1 is SGDLS and CDR2 YYNGEE. The CDR3 extends over 15 amino acids. Trimming took off 0 bases at V and 4 bases at J, with 10 bases between the two ends. CDR3 protein: CASSVGGTFTGELFF. CDR3 DNA sequence: TGTGCCAGCAGCGTAGGGGGGACATTCACCGGGGAGCTGTTTTTT. Complete variable domain (other parts from reference TRBV9 and TRBJ2-2): DSGVTQTPKHLITATGQRVTLRCSPRSGDLSVYWYQQSLDQGLQFLIQYYNGEERAKGNILERFSAQQFPDLHSELNLSSLELGDSALYFCASSVGGTFTGELFFGEGSRLTVL.

For this clone: Other DNA sequences of this sample code for an identical CDR3. The chain uses TRBV5-1 and TRBJ2-4; 12 bases agree with TRBD1. The CDR3 covers 14 residues. The germline V gene has CDR1 SGHRS and CDR2 YFSETQ. Losses at the gene ends were 4 bases for V and 8 bases for J; bases not matched to a gene: 4. The CDR3 sequence: CASSLGQGADIQYF. CDR3 DNA: TGCGCCAGCAGCCTGGGACAGGGGGCTGACATTCAGTACTTC.

V and J are TRBV29-1 and TRBJ2-1; the D gene could be TRBD1 or TRBD2 (5 bases each). The ends were cut back, 7 bases at V and 7 bases at J, with 17 bases in the middle. This CDR3 is built from 13 residues. Germline CDR1 is SQVTM and CDR2 is ANQGSEA. The CDR3 DNA reads TGCAGCGCTCGTCCCCGGGACCTGAATGAGCAGTTCTTC. Protein: CSARPRDLNEQFF.

V usage is TRBV15 and J usage is TRBJ2-7; 7 nucleotides match TRBD1. Germline loops: CDR1 LNHNV, CDR2 YYDKDF (reference sequence). After removal of 5 bases from V and 4 bases from J, the junction contained 5 bases not matched to a gene. The CDR3 totals 13 residues. The CDR3, as DNA: TGTGCCACCAGCCACGACAGGGAATACGAGCAGTACTTC. Translating gives CATSHDREYEQYF. The full variable domain, completed using reference TRBV15 and TRBJ2-7, is DAMVIQNPRYQVTQFGKPVTLSCSQTLNHNVMYWYQQKSSQAPKLLFHYYDKDFNNEADTPDNFQSRRPNTSFCFLDIRSPGLGDTAMYLCATSHDREYEQYFGPGTRLTVT.

The rearrangement joins TRBV10-2 to TRBJ2-1, with D unresolved. The ends were cut back, 7 bases at V and 2 bases at J, with 18 bases in the middle. The CDR3 runs 16 residues. CDR1 is WSHSY, CDR2 SAAADI, per germline. CDR3 coding DNA: TGCGCCAGCACCCGATCAATCGGCGGAACCTACAATGAGCAGTTCTTC. Translating gives CASTRSIGGTYNEQFF.

The chain couples TRBV9 to TRBJ1-5; D perhaps matches TRBD1 (6 bases). There are 14 residues in the CDR3. V gave up 4 bases and J gave up 6 bases, with 14 bases separating them. Germline assignment: CDR1 SGDLS and CDR2 YYNGEE. For the CDR3, the DNA is TGTGCCAGCAGCTCTTCGACAGGTGGTCAGCCCCAGCATTTT. Protein product: CASSSSTGGQPQHF.